This TCR beta chain was sequenced in a study of T cell repertoires in cytomegalovirus infection. Across the whole study: Shared public TCR beta signatures pointed to both CMV infection and a matching HLA type. Findings and limits, study-wide: Ex vivo responses were dominated by HLA-C-restricted CMV-specific TCR beta clonotypes. Identification of carriers of CMV plus the relevant HLA was achieved through cumulative public TCR beta family frequency.

This clonotype was observed a handful of times. The antigen is unknown. The germline V and J ends were trimmed by 4 bases and 4 bases, with 19 bases remaining between them. The CDR3 covers 16 residues. The germline CDR1 and CDR2 sequences are SGHTA and FQGNSA. Each CDR3 protein gets one entry after TCRdb re-called the reads with MiXCR. The data contain under 150,000 distinct CDR3 sequences, approximately 24% of them singletons. The sample was PBMCs, sequenced either directly or after in vitro stimulation (not recorded which). The sequence was collected from a human donor in good health (CMV status not recorded). Some clones in this sample may be carry-over from other donors' samples. The rearrangement uses TRBV7-2 and TRBJ1-1, with D possibly being TRBD1 (5 bases). The CDR3 region has the DNA TGTGCCAGCAGCTCTTTGGGGGAGAGGTACAGCACTGAAGCTTTCTTT. This codes for CASSSLGERYSTEAFF.